Listed below are T cell receptor beta chains from one sample, sequenced in a study of blood T cell repertoires in COVID-19. Measured with immunoSEQ multiplex PCR; TCRdb has only the in-frame clones, and not every one. The sample lists roughly 280,000 clones, 75% to 90% occurring once. The sequencing input was peripheral blood. The receptors were gathered from a man in his fifties or sixties who had recovered from COVID-19. CDR3s include the opening cysteine and the closing phenylalanine or tryptophan. The D gene is left open where the match is weak. Where a row states a size, it is once, few, many or the class of an expanded clone; other rows omit it.

D gene,V gene,clone size,J gene,CDR3 protein,CDR3 DNA
TRBD1,TRBV11-3,.,TRBJ2-2,CASSIRTGGSGELFF,TGTGCCAGCAGCATAAGGACAGGGGGCTCCGGGGAGCTGTTTTTT
.,TRBV24-1,.,TRBJ2-1,CATSDPGLGEQFF,TGTGCCACCAGTGATCCAGGGCTCGGTGAGCAGTTCTTC
.,TRBV19,.,TRBJ2-3,CASSITGLGREDTQYF,TGTGCCAGTAGTATTACAGGGTTAGGGAGGGAAGATACGCAGTATTTT
TRBD2,TRBV7-8,.,TRBJ2-1,CASSQPGGSSYNEQFF,TGTGCCAGCAGCCAACCCGGCGGGAGCTCCTACAATGAGCAGTTCTTC
.,TRBV2,.,TRBJ2-1,CASSEEGVPGNEQFF,TGTGCCAGCAGCGAAGAAGGGGTCCCGGGCAATGAGCAGTTCTTC
.,TRBV14,.,TRBJ2-1,CASSQDRVSNEQFF,TGTGCCAGCAGCCAAGATCGAGTTAGCAATGAGCAGTTCTTC
.,TRBV7-3,.,TRBJ2-3,CASSLRGLSTDTQYF,TGTGCCAGCAGCTTAAGGGGGCTTAGCACAGATACGCAGTATTTT
.,TRBV6-5,.,TRBJ1-6,CASRRTANNSPLHF,TGTGCCAGCAGGCGGACAGCTAACAATTCACCCCTCCACTTT
TRBD2,TRBV6-6,.,TRBJ2-1,CASSQAGVEQFF,TGTGCCAGCAGTCAAGCGGGAGTTGAGCAGTTCTTC
.,TRBV14,.,TRBJ2-1,CASSPYSSYNEQFF,TGTGCCAGCAGCCCCTATAGCTCCTACAATGAGCAGTTCTTC
TRBD1,TRBV27,few,TRBJ2-7,CATHRQGSYEQYF,TGTGCCACCCACCGACAGGGTAGCTACGAGCAGTACTTC